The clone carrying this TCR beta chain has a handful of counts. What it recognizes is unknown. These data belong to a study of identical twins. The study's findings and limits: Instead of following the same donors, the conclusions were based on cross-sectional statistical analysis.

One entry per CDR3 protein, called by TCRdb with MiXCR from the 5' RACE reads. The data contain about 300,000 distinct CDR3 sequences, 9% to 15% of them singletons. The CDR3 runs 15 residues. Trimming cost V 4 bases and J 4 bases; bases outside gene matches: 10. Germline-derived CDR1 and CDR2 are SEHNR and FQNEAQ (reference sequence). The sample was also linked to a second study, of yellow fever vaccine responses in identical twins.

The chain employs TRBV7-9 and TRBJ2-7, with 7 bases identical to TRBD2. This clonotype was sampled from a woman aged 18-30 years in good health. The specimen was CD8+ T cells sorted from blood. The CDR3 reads CASSSPGLAEYEQYF. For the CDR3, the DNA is TGTGCCAGCAGCTCCCCAGGGCTAGCGGAATACGAGCAGTACTTC.